The next 5 T cell receptor beta chains were all read from a single sample in a study of shared clonotypes between healthy human individuals. CD45RO negativity and positive selection for CCR7 defined naive CD8 cells, a population that excluded terminally differentiated effector memory CD45RA+ cells. Clones were sequenced by immunoSEQ multiplex PCR, and TCRdb holds only the in-frame ones, with some missing. The sample shows some 2,000,000 clones, approximately 95% of them seen only once. Sequencing was carried out using naive CD8+ T cells sorted from blood. The receptor source for this set is a man between 18 and 29 years old in good health.

The chain combines TRBV4-1 with TRBJ1-6; weak D call: TRBD1 (5 bases). Germline CDR1 MGHRA, CDR2 YSYEKL. The CDR3 loop spans 15 amino acids. V was shortened by 4 bases and J by 4 bases, with 11 bases between the two germline ends. CDR3 sequence reads: CASSPHGGYNSPLHF. CDR3 nucleotides: TGCGCCAGCAGCCCCCACGGGGGGTATAATTCACCCCTCCACTTT.

The gene calls are TRBV11-2 and TRBJ1-1; 7 bases line up with TRBD1. With 5 bases clipped from V and 0 bases from J, the junction kept 6 bases outside the gene matches. CDR1 is SGHAT and CDR2 is FQNNGV in the germline V gene. The CDR3 is made up of 15 amino acids. The CDR3 coding sequence is TGTGCCAGCAGCCCCCGCCAGGGGGTGAACACTGAAGCTTTCTTT. Translating gives CASSPRQGVNTEAFF.

As regards this clone: Different DNA sequences within this sample yield the same CDR3. This chain links TRBV27 with TRBJ2-1; no definite D call. Trimming took 8 bases from V and 1 from J, leaving 9 bases between them. The CDR3 covers 13 residues. Germline V gives CDR1 MNHEY, CDR2 SMNVEV (reference sequence). CDR3 nucleotides: TGTGCCAGCGGGTTGGGGTCCTACAATGAGCAGTTCTTC. Protein: CASGLGSYNEQFF.

The gene calls are TRBV5-1 and TRBJ2-3; 7 bases are shared with TRBD2. Germline assignment: CDR1 SGHRS and CDR2 YFSETQ. The CDR3 has 16 amino acids. After removal of 4 bases from V and 0 bases from J, the junction contained 8 bases not matched to a gene. CDR3 loop: CASSRDYSTSTDTQYF. CDR3 nucleotides: TGCGCCAGCAGCCGGGACTACTCCACGAGCACAGATACGCAGTATTTT.

The V call is TRBV9, the J call TRBJ2-2; D could derive from TRBD1 or TRBD2 (5 bases each). Germline lookup yields CDR1 SGDLS and CDR2 YYNGEE. The V end was cut by 0 bases, the J end by 0 bases, with 18 bases between. The CDR3 is 19 amino acids. The CDR3 DNA is TGTGCCAGCAGCGTAGAAAGTTCCGGGGCACGCGCGAACACCGGGGAGCTGTTTTTT. Encoded protein: CASSVESSGARANTGELFF. Combining the CDR3 with reference TRBV9 and TRBJ2-2 gives the whole variable domain DSGVTQTPKHLITATGQRVTLRCSPRSGDLSVYWYQQSLDQGLQFLIQYYNGEERAKGNILERFSAQQFPDLHSELNLSSLELGDSALYFCASSVESSGARANTGELFFGEGSRLTVL.